One and the same sample provided the 24 T cell receptor beta chains below, sequenced in a study of T cell responses to AZD1222 COVID-19 vaccine. Assay: immunoSEQ multiplex PCR; the TCRdb copy retains only in-frame clones and omits some. In the table there are about 150,000 clones, over 75% of which are singletons. Sequencing was performed on peripheral blood, taken 28 days after the second AZD1222 dose. Receptors were obtained from an adult who received the AZD1222 COVID-19 vaccine.

This clone was seen once. The chain has TRBV5-4 and TRBJ2-1, with 14 positions matching TRBD2. Germline lookup yields CDR1 SGHNT and CDR2 YYREEE (reference sequence). Trimming removed 1 base from V and 7 bases from J; junction bases left unmatched: 13. The CDR3 runs to 19 residues. The CDR3 protein is CASSLTPPTSGRVWNEQFF. The CDR3 DNA reads TGTGCCAGCAGCTTGACACCGCCGACTAGCGGGAGGGTTTGGAATGAGCAGTTCTTC. Complete variable domain (other parts from reference TRBV5-4 and TRBJ2-1): ETGVTQSPTHLIKTRGQQVTLRCSSQSGHNTVSWYQQALGQGPQFIFQYYREEENGRGNFPPRFSGLQFPNYSSELNVNALELDDSALYLCASSLTPPTSGRVWNEQFFGPGTRLTVL.

This chain joins TRBV6-5 and TRBJ1-4, with 10 bases fitting TRBD1. This CDR3 region has 14 residues. Germline CDR1 and CDR2: MNHEY and SVGAGI. V lost 6 bases and J lost 6; bases outside the gene matches: 4. The CDR3 loop reads CASRRTGGHEKLFF. CDR3 nucleotides: TGTGCCAGCAGGCGGACAGGGGGACATGAAAAACTGTTTTTT.

The genes are TRBV14 and TRBJ2-5, with D uncertain. Germline CDR1 and CDR2: SGHDN and FVKESK. The CDR3 loop spans 11 amino acids. The V and J ends lost 6 bases and 7 bases respectively, with 9 bases between them. This CDR3 is CASSRIRTQYF. The CDR3 DNA reads as TGTGCCAGCAGTCGCATAAGGACCCAGTACTTC.

The chain carries TRBV14 and TRBJ1-3; D not resolved. The V gene's germline CDR1 is SGHDN and CDR2 FVKESK. Deletions cut 2 bases from V and 0 bases from J, with 8 bases between. This CDR3 has 15 residues. The CDR3 DNA follows: TGTGCCAGCAGCCAACGGGGAGCCTCTGGAAACACCATATATTTT. Amino acid sequence: CASSQRGASGNTIYF.

This clone was detected once. CDR3: CAWSNGGGSEKLFF. The CDR3 DNA follows: TGTGCCTGGAGCAACGGGGGGGGCAGTGAAAAACTGTTTTTT. This chain links TRBV30 with TRBJ1-4; TRBD1 is a possible D gene (6 bases). The ends were cut back, 3 bases at V and 7 bases at J, with 15 bases in the middle. From germline, CDR1 is GTSNPN and CDR2 SVGIG (reference sequence). CDR3 length: 14 amino acids.

This sequence joins TRBV7-6 and TRBJ1-1; D not resolved. The CDR3 is made up of 11 amino acids. V was shortened by 11 bases and J by 0 bases, with 7 bases between the two germline ends. Germline V gives CDR1 SGHVS, CDR2 FNYEAQ. CDR3 amino acids: CASRMNTEAFF. CDR3 bases: TGTGCCTCCCGGATGAACACTGAAGCTTTCTTT.

The chain links TRBV18 to TRBJ1-2; 9 bases fit TRBD1. Trimming took 5 bases from V and 2 from J; bases not matched to a gene: 3. The CDR3 covers 14 residues. Per germline, CDR1 KGHSH and CDR2 LQKENI. In DNA form, the CDR3 reads TGTGCCAGCTCAACCGGGACAGGGAACTATGGCTACACCTTC. This gives the protein CASSTGTGNYGYTF.

J is TRBJ2-7 and V is TRBV30, with D maybe TRBD2 (5 bases). V was cut by 3 bases and J by 5 bases, with 14 bases left in between. The CDR3 covers 13 residues. CDR1 is GTSNPN and CDR2 is SVGIG in the germline V gene (reference sequence). CDR3 residues: CAWSWGVLDEQYF. The CDR3 nucleotides read TGTGCCTGGAGCTGGGGAGTGTTGGACGAGCAGTACTTC.

V gene TRBV12-5 combines with J gene TRBJ1-5; tentative D call: TRBD1 (6 bases). Between the trimmed V and J ends, which lost 6 bases and 8 bases, there was a span of 20 bases. CDR3 length: 15 amino acids. Per the germline V gene, CDR1 is LGHNT and CDR2 is FRNRAP. The CDR3 region is CASGKKGQLSEPQHF. CDR3 sequence (DNA): TGTGCTAGTGGGAAGAAAGGACAGCTTTCGGAGCCCCAGCATTTT. The full variable domain, with the rest looked up from reference TRBV12-5 and TRBJ1-5, is DARVTQTPRHKVTEMGQEVTMRCQPILGHNTVFWYRQTMMQGLELLAYFRNRAPLDDSGMPKDRFSAEMPDATLATLKIQPSEPRDSAVYFCASGKKGQLSEPQHFGDGTRLSIL.

The CDR3 DNA reads TGTGCCAGCAGCTTGCTGGACGGAGCTTTAGATACGCAGTATTTT. Amino acids: CASSLLDGALDTQYF. The V gene is TRBV5-5, the J gene TRBJ2-3; D remains ambiguous. Germline loops: CDR1 SGHKS, CDR2 YYEKEE (reference sequence). V lost 1 base, J lost 5 bases, and 14 bases lay in between. The CDR3 is 15 residues long.

The chain links TRBV28 to TRBJ1-2, with a possible D match to TRBD1 (5 bases). This CDR3 comprises 15 residues. Germline V gives CDR1 MDHEN, CDR2 SYDVKM. Trimming took 6 bases from V and 5 from J, leaving 19 bases between them. DNA for the CDR3: TGTGCCAGCAGACGTACCGGGACGCCCATTTATGGCTACACCTTC. This codes for CASRRTGTPIYGYTF.

The chain links TRBV5-1 to TRBJ2-2, with D perhaps assigned TRBD1 or TRBD2 (6 bases each). Germline CDR1 reads SGHRS; CDR2 reads YFSETQ. V dropped 4 bases and J dropped 5 bases, with 21 bases sitting between them. This CDR3 is built from 17 residues. This CDR3 reads CASSPGATGLRTGELFF. The CDR3 DNA reads TGCGCCAGCAGCCCGGGGGCTACAGGGTTAAGGACCGGGGAGCTGTTTTTT.

This clone was seen only a few times. V and J are TRBV5-4 and TRBJ1-2; maybe TRBD1 (5 bases). V dropped 0 bases and J dropped 8 bases, with 14 bases sitting between them. Germline V gene lookup returns CDR1 SGHNT and CDR2 YYREEE (reference sequence). The CDR3 length is 14 residues. The CDR3 loop is CASSLAIGTEGYTF. CDR3 nucleotides: TGTGCCAGCAGCTTGGCGATCGGGACGGAGGGCTACACCTTC.

This clone was seen just once. The chain joins TRBV7-2 to TRBJ1-5; D is perhaps TRBD1 (5 bases). Germline-derived CDR1 and CDR2 are SGHTA and FQGNSA. This CDR3 has 14 amino acids. The germline V and J ends were trimmed by 1 base and 4 bases, with 8 bases remaining between them. This CDR3 reads CASSLGGANQPQHF. CDR3 nucleotides: TGTGCCAGCAGCTTAGGGGGCGCGAATCAGCCCCAGCATTTT.

The rearrangement joins TRBV19 to TRBJ2-5; 9 bases align to TRBD2. The CDR3 has 16 residues. Germline V gives CDR1 LNHDA, CDR2 SQIVND (reference sequence). V lost 5 bases, J lost 1 base, and 8 bases stayed unmatched. The CDR3 bases are TGTGCCAGTAGTTCTGTCGGCGGGAGGGCCCAAGAGACCCAGTACTTC. This encodes CASSSVGGRAQETQYF.

This clone was seen just once. V usage is TRBV5-1 and J usage is TRBJ2-3, with TRBD2 matching over 11 bases. The CDR3 totals 15 residues. Germline values: CDR1 SGHRS, CDR2 YFSETQ. Unmatched junction bases numbered 3, after V lost 4 bases and J lost 2 bases. CDR3 region: CASSTSGSVTDTQYF. The CDR3 nucleotides are TGCGCCAGCAGCACTAGCGGGAGTGTCACAGATACGCAGTATTTT.

The rearrangement joins TRBV18 to TRBJ1-1; D uncertain. Germline lookup yields CDR1 KGHSH and CDR2 LQKENI. The V and J ends lost 0 bases and 0 bases respectively, with 8 bases between them. The CDR3 runs to 15 residues. CDR3 DNA: TGTGCCAGCTCACCACCGACTTTGTTGAACACTGAAGCTTTCTTT. It encodes CASSPPTLLNTEAFF. Supplemented by reference TRBV18 and TRBJ1-1, the full variable domain reads NAGVMQNPRHLVRRRGQEARLRCSPMKGHSHVYWYRQLPEEGLKFMVYLQKENIIDESGMPKERFSAEFPKEGPSILRIQQVVRGDSAAYFCASSPPTLLNTEAFFGQGTRLTVV.

The chain has TRBV6-5 and TRBJ1-2; D gene uncertain. The CDR3 is made up of 13 amino acids. V was pared by 4 bases and J by 7 bases, with 13 bases between. Germline V gene sequence: CDR1 MNHEY, CDR2 SVGAGI. The CDR3 DNA is TGTGCCAGCAGTTCCGGCGGCACCGCTGGCTACACCTTC. It yields the protein CASSSGGTAGYTF.

The rearrangement uses TRBV19 and TRBJ1-4; D is undetermined. Germline V lookup: CDR1 LNHDA, CDR2 SQIVND (reference sequence). Trimming took 7 bases from V and 8 from J, leaving 8 bases between them. The CDR3 contains 11 residues. CDR3 protein: CASKAGEKLFF. As DNA, the CDR3 is TGTGCCAGTAAGGCTGGCGAAAAACTGTTTTTT.

The V and J genes are TRBV5-1 and TRBJ2-3, with D unresolved. Germline loops: CDR1 SGHRS, CDR2 YFSETQ. V dropped 0 bases and J dropped 5 bases, with 16 bases sitting between them. This CDR3 region has 16 residues. The CDR3 sequence is CASSLVGGPLGDTQYF. The CDR3, as DNA: TGCGCCAGCAGCTTGGTCGGCGGCCCACTGGGAGATACGCAGTATTTT.

V and J are TRBV30 and TRBJ1-5; D is perhaps TRBD1 (6 bases). Trimming pared 5 bases from V and 5 bases from J, leaving 13 bases between. CDR1 and CDR2 (germline): GTSNPN, SVGIG (reference sequence). This CDR3 spans 13 amino acids. The CDR3 loop is CAWGSGEDQPQHF. The CDR3 DNA sequence: TGTGCCTGGGGATCAGGGGAAGATCAGCCCCAGCATTTT.

The rearrangement links TRBV3-1 (or the pseudogene TRBV3-2) to TRBJ1-2; D perhaps matches TRBD1 (6 bases). The CDR3 is 16 amino acids. Germline CDR1 reads LGHDT; CDR2 reads YNNKEL (reference sequence). Trimming removed 1 base at V and 0 bases at J, with 12 bases between. The CDR3 coding sequence is TGTGCCAGCAGCCAAGGGATGACAGGATCTAACTATGGCTACACCTTC. Protein product: CASSQGMTGSNYGYTF.

This chain uses TRBV4-1 with TRBJ1-6; D may be TRBD1 (5 bases). V lost 0 bases and J lost 7, with 22 bases in between. The CDR3 spans 19 residues. CDR1 and CDR2 from the germline V gene are MGHRA and YSYEKL. The CDR3 DNA reads as TGCGCCAGCAGCCAAGAAGGGGCAGGGCGGGGTATAGGGAATTCACCCCTCCACTTT. It translates to CASSQEGAGRGIGNSPLHF.

The rearrangement joins TRBV29-1 to TRBJ2-7; weak D call: TRBD2 (6 bases). V lost 7 bases to trimming and J lost 3 bases, with 16 bases between them. This CDR3 contains 13 residues. Germline assignment: CDR1 SQVTM and CDR2 ANQGSEA. The DNA for the CDR3 is TGCAGCGCTCTGACTAGTAGCAACTACGAGCAGTACTTC. Amino acids: CSALTSSNYEQYF.